This TCR beta chain is from a study of T cells in women clearing cervical HPV infection. TCRdb's table, derived via immunoSEQ multiplex PCR, lists solely in-frame clones and lacks some. The table lists some 31,000 clones. Regarding this clone: The read finishes 3 residues shy of the CDR3 end, and the germline J gene is used to complete it.

Germline V gene lookup returns CDR1 LNHDA and CDR2 SQIVND (reference sequence). Trimming left V 5 bases short and J 3 bases short, with 15 bases between. The CDR3 sequence is 15 residues long. The rearrangement joins TRBV19 to TRBJ2-3, with D perhaps matching TRBD1 or TRBD2 (6 bases each). Sequencing was performed on blood buffy coat. The receptor was isolated from a woman between 18 and 75 years old with a cervical HPV16 infection that either progressed to CIN3+ or cleared (not recorded which). The sequenced part of the CDR3 DNA is TGTGCCAGTAGTCTACGCGGAGGGGGTACAGATACG. Protein product: CASSLRGGGTDT. The complete CDR3 sequence is CASSLRGGGTDTQYF.